This T cell receptor beta chain is from a study of T cells in lung cancer brain metastases. The CDR3 extends over 14 amino acids. Deletions cut 5 bases from V and 1 base from J, with 11 bases between. Germline V gene lookup returns CDR1 SQVTM and CDR2 ANQGSEA. Study-level results: Most clones were lesion-specific, with limited overlap between paired lesions (mean Morisita index approximately 0.21).

Measured with immunoSEQ multiplex PCR; TCRdb has only the in-frame clones, and not every one. Found here are about 5,600 clones, more than 80% of them singletons; the top ten hold under 7.5%. As to this clone: Its antigen is as yet unknown.

Tumor areas were macrodissected from about 5 deparaffinized, unstained 9 to 10 um sections guided by marked H&E slides. The specimen sequenced was tumor tissue from a brain metastasis. The TCR comes from a man in his forties or fifties with non-small cell lung cancer that had spread to the brain. V gene TRBV29-1 combines with J gene TRBJ2-2, with TRBD1 as a possible D gene (6 bases). The DNA of the CDR3 is TGCAGCGTTCAGGGGCAGATGAACACCGGGGAGCTGTTTTTT. Amino acid sequence: CSVQGQMNTGELFF.